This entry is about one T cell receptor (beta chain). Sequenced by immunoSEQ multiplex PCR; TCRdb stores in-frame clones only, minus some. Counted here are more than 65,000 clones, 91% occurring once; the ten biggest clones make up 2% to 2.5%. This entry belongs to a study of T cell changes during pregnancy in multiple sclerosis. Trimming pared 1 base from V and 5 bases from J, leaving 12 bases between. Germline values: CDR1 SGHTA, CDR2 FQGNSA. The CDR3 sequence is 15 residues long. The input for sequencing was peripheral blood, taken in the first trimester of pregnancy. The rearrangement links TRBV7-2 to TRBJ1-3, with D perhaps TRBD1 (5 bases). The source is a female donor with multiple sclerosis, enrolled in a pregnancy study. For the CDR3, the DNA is TGTGCCAGCAGCTTAGGGCCAGGGATGCGAAACACCATATATTTT. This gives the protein CASSLGPGMRNTIYF.